The entry that follows covers one TCR beta chain sequence. Germline CDR1 reads SGHNT; CDR2 reads YENEEA. The CDR3 extends over 14 amino acids. The trim removed 4 bases at V and 7 bases at J, leaving 6 bases unmatched. This entry belongs to a study of long-term antiretroviral therapy in people with HIV. The immunoSEQ assay was v3.0, run at survey level. Generated by immunoSEQ multiplex PCR, the TCRdb table keeps only in-frame clones and is missing some. This table holds tens of thousands of clones, around 85% found once. The sequence came from a man aged 40-55 years with HIV. The chain is built from TRBV11-3 and TRBJ2-7, with 11 positions matching TRBD1. Sequenced here: unsorted PBMCs, sampled roughly 4.9 years after starting antiretroviral therapy. Written as DNA, the CDR3 is TGTGCCAGCAGCTCGGGACAGGGGGGTGAGGAGCAGTACTTC. This translates into CASSSGQGGEEQYF.